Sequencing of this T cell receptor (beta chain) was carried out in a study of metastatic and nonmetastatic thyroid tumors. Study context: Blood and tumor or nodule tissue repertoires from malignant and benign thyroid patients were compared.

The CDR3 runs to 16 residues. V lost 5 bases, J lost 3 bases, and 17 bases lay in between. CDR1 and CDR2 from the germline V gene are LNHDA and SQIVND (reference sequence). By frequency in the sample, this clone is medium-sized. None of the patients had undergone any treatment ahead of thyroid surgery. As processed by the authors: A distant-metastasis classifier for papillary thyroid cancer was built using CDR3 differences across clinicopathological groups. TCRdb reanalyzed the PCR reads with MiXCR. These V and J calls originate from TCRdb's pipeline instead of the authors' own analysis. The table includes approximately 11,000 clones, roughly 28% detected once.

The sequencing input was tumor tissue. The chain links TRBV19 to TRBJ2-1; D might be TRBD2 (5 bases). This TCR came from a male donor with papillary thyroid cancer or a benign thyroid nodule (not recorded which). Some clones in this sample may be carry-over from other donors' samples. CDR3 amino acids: CASSLIWRNNYNEQFF. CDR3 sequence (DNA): TGTGCCAGTAGTCTCATTTGGAGGAATAACTACAATGAGCAGTTCTTC.